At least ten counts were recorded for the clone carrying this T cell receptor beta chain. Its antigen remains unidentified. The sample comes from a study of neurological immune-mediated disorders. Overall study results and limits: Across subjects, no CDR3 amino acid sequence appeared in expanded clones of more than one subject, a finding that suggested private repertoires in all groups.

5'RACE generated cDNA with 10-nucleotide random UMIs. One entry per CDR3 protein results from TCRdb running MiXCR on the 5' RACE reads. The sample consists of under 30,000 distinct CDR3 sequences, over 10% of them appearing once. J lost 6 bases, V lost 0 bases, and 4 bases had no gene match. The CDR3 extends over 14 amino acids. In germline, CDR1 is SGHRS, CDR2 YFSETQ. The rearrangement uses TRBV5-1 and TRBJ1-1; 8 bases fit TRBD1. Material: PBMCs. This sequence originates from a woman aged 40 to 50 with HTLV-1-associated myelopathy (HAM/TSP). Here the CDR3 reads CASSLGQGSAEAFF. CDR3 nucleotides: TGCGCCAGCAGCTTGGGACAGGGGTCCGCTGAAGCTTTCTTT.